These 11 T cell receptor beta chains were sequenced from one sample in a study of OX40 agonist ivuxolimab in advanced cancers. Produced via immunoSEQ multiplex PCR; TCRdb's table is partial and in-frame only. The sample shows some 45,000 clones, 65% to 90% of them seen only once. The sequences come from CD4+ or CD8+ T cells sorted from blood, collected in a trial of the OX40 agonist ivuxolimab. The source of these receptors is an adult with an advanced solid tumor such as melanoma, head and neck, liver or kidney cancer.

The CDR3 here is CASSVATSRDTQYF. CDR3 in DNA: TGTGCCAGCAGTGTCGCGACTAGCAGGGATACGCAGTATTTT. The chain joins TRBV25-1 to TRBJ2-3, with TRBD2 matching over 7 bases. This CDR3 spans 14 amino acids. Germline CDR1 reads MGHDK; CDR2 reads SYGVNS. Unmatched junction bases numbered 7, after V lost 4 bases and J lost 6 bases.

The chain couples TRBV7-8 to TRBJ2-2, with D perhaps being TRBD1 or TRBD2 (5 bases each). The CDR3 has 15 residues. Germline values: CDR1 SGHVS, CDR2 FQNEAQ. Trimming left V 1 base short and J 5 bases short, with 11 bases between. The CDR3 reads CASSLGGDPTGELFF. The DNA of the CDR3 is TGTGCCAGCAGCTTAGGAGGGGACCCGACCGGGGAGCTGTTTTTT.

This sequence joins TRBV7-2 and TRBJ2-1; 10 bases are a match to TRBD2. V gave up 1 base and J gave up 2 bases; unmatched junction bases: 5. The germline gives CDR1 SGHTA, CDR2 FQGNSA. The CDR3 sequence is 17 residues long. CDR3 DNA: TGTGCCAGCAGCTTAGACAGCGGGAGGGGGGCCTACAATGAGCAGTTCTTC. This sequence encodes CASSLDSGRGAYNEQFF. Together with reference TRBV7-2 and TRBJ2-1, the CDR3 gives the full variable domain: GAGVSQSPSNKVTEKGKDVELRCDPISGHTALYWYRQSLGQGLEFLIYFQGNSAPDKSGLPSDRFSAERTGGSVSTLTIQRTQQEDSAVYLCASSLDSGRGAYNEQFFGPGTRLTVL.

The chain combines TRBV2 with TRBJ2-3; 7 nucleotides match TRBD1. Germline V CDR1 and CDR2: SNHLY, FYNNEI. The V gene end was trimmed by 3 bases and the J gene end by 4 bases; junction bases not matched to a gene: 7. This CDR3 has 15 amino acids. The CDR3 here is CASSETRGRADTQYF. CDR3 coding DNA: TGTGCCAGCAGTGAGACGAGGGGGCGCGCAGATACGCAGTATTTT.

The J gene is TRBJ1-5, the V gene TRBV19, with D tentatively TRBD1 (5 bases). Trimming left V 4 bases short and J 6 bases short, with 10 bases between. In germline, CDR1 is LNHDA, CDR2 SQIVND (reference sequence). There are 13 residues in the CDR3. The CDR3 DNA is TGTGCCAGTAGTACGGACATACTTCAGCCCCAGCATTTT. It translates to CASSTDILQPQHF.

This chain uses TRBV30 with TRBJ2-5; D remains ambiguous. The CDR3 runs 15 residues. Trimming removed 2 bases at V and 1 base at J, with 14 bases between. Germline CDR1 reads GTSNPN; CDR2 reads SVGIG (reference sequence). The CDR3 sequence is CAWSNRAQTQETQYF. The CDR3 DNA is TGTGCCTGGAGTAATCGGGCCCAAACCCAAGAGACCCAGTACTTC.

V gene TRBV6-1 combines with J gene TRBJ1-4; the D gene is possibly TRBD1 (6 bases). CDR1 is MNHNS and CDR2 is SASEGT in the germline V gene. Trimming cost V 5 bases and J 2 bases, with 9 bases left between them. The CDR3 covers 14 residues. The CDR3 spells CASSQGSTNEKLFF. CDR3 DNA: TGTGCCAGCAGTCAGGGGTCTACTAATGAAAAACTGTTTTTT.

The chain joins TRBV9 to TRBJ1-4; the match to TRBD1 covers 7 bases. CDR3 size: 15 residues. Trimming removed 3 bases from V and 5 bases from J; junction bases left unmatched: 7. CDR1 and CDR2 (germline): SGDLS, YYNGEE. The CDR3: CASSGTGQWNEKLFF. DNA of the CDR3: TGTGCCAGCAGCGGCACGGGACAGTGGAATGAAAAACTGTTTTTT. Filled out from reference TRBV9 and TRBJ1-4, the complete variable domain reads DSGVTQTPKHLITATGQRVTLRCSPRSGDLSVYWYQQSLDQGLQFLIQYYNGEERAKGNILERFSAQQFPDLHSELNLSSLELGDSALYFCASSGTGQWNEKLFFGSGTQLSVL.

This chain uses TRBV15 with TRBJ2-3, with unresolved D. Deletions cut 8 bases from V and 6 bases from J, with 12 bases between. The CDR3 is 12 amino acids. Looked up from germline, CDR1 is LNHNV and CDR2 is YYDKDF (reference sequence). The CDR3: CATSLLVDTQYF. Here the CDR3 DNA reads TGTGCCACCTCCCTCTTGGTCGATACGCAGTATTTT.

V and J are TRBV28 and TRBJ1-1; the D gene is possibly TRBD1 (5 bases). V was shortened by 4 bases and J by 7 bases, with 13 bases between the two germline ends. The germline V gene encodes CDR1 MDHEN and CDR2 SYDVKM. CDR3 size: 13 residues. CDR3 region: CASSSPGFGEAFF. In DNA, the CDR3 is TGTGCCAGCAGTTCGCCAGGGTTCGGTGAAGCTTTCTTT.

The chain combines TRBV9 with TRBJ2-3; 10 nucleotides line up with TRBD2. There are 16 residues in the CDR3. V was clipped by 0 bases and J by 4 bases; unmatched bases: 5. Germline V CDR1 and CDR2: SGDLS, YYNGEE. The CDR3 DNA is TGTGCCAGCAGCGTAGGGAATAGCGGGGGGCCAGATACGCAGTATTTT. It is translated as CASSVGNSGGPDTQYF. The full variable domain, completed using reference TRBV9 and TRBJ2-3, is DSGVTQTPKHLITATGQRVTLRCSPRSGDLSVYWYQQSLDQGLQFLIQYYNGEERAKGNILERFSAQQFPDLHSELNLSSLELGDSALYFCASSVGNSGGPDTQYFGPGTRLTVL.